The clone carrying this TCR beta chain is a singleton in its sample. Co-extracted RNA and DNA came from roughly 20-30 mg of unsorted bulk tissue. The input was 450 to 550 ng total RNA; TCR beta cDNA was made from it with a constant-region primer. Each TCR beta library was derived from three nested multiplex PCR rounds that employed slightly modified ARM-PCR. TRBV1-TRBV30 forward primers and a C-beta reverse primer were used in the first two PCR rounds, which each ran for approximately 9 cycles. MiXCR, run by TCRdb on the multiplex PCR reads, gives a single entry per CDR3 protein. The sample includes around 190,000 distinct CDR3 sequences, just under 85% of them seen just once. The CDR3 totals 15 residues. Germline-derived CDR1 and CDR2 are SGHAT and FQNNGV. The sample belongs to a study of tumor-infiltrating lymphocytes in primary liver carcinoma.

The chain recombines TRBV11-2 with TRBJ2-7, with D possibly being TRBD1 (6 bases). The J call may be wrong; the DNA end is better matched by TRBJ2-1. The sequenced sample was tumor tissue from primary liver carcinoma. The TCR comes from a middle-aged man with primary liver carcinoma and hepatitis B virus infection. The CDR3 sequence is CASGSGQLYAREQFF. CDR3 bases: TGTGCCAGCGGCTCCGGACAGCTTTACGCGCGCGAGCAGTTCTTC.